These T cell receptor beta chains were read from a single sample in a study of T cell repertoires in cytomegalovirus infection. Via MiXCR, TCRdb re-called the reads, giving one row per CDR3 protein. The repertoire consists of hundreds of thousands of distinct CDR3 sequences, with 20% to 25% occurring once and the leading ten covering 8%. The specimen was CD8+ T cells from PBMCs. The source is a human donor in good health (CMV status not recorded). Some clones in this sample may be carry-over from other donors' samples. Both conserved end residues are part of each CDR3. A D gene is named only where the DNA matches it firmly. Rows give clone size only sometimes, using once, few, many, or a class for an expanded clone.

j_gene	abundance	d_gene	v_gene	CDR3nt	CDR3aa
TRBJ2-1	NA	NA	TRBV6-2/TRBV6-3	TGTGCCAGCAGTTACGACCGCGGGGGCCTCAATGAGCAGTTCTTC	CASSYDRGGLNEQFF
TRBJ1-1	many	TRBD1	TRBV7-8	TGTGCCAGCAGCTTAGGCCCCAGGGGGCGGACTGAAGCTTTCTTT	CASSLGPRGRTEAFF
TRBJ2-7	NA	NA	TRBV10-1	TGCGCCAGCAGTCTGAAGTTTGGGGGAAGAGATGAGCAGTACTTC	CASSLKFGGRDEQYF
TRBJ2-1	few	NA	TRBV10-3	TGTGCCATCAGTGGCGACAGGGAGCAGTTCTTC	CAISGDREQFF
TRBJ2-1	NA	NA	TRBV27	TGTGCCAGCAGTTTATCTGACTGGGGTTCCTACAATGAGCAGTTCTTC	CASSLSDWGSYNEQFF
TRBJ2-1	few	TRBD2	TRBV7-9	TGTGCCAGCAGCCCGGCGGGGGGACCCTCCTACAATGAGCAGTTCTTC	CASSPAGGPSYNEQFF
TRBJ2-5	few	TRBD2	TRBV6-5	TGTGCCAGCAGTTACAAACTAGCGGGGGCTACTTATCAAGAGACCCAGTACTTC	CASSYKLAGATYQETQYF
TRBJ1-1	once	TRBD1	TRBV6-2/TRBV6-3	TGTGCCAGCAGTTACCCGGTACCCCGGGACAGCTCTTCGACCCCAATGAACACTGAAGCTTTCTTT	CASSYPVPRDSSSTPMNTEAFF
TRBJ1-5	few	NA	TRBV6-1	TGTGCCAGCAGTCCTACCCCGAACAATCAGCCCCAGCATTTT	CASSPTPNNQPQHF
TRBJ2-1	NA	NA	TRBV7-2	TGTGCCAACAGCCTCCTGGGGGGGCCCTACAATGAGCAGTTCTTC	CANSLLGGPYNEQFF
TRBJ1-5	many	NA	TRBV12-3/TRBV12-4	TGTGCCAGCAGTTCTGGAAGGCAGCCCCAGCATTTT	CASSSGRQPQHF
TRBJ2-7	many	TRBD2	TRBV7-2	TGTGCCAGCAGCCCAAGGGGACTACCGCAAAGGTCCTACGAGCAGTACTTC	CASSPRGLPQRSYEQYF
TRBJ2-1	few	TRBD2	TRBV10-3	TGTGCCATCAGTGTGTTGAGGTCGGCTAGCGGGCCTGACCGGAATGAGCAGTTCTTC	CAISVLRSASGPDRNEQFF
TRBJ1-1	many	TRBD1	TRBV7-2	TGTGCCAGCAGTTATCCGGGACAGGGGGCGGGGAACACTGAAGCTTTCTTT	CASSYPGQGAGNTEAFF
TRBJ2-1	NA	TRBD2	TRBV7-3	TGTGCCAGCAGCCCAACAAGCGGGGGGGCCATTGACAATGAGCAGTTCTTC	CASSPTSGGAIDNEQFF
TRBJ1-1	many	NA	TRBV7-2	TGTGCCAGCAGCTTTAACGAAGGGGGATCCACTGAAGCTTTCTTT	CASSFNEGGSTEAFF
TRBJ2-1	NA	NA	TRBV7-9	TGTGCCAGCAGCTCGGGACCGAACAATGAGCAGTTCTTC	CASSSGPNNEQFF
TRBJ2-6	many	NA	TRBV28	TGTGCCAGCAGGGAACGGGCTCCTGGGGCCAACGTCCTGACTTTC	CASRERAPGANVLTF
TRBJ2-2	many	NA	TRBV7-2	TGTGCCAGCAGCTTGGACGGGGCCGGGGAGCTGTTTTTT	CASSLDGAGELFF
TRBJ2-1	many	NA	TRBV7-8	TGTGCCAGCAGCTTACCCGCCGCTGATGAGCAGTTCTTC	CASSLPAADEQFF
TRBJ2-2	many	NA	TRBV7-9	TGTGCCAGCAGCTTAGCCGGGATCGGGGAGCTGTTTTTT	CASSLAGIGELFF
TRBJ2-1	few	TRBD1	TRBV4-2	TGTGCCAGCAGCCAAAGAGGGGGCACTTACAATGAGCAGTTCTTC	CASSQRGGTYNEQFF
TRBJ1-5	NA	NA	TRBV19	TGTGCCAGTAGTATGGAACTAAATCAGCCCCAGCATTTT	CASSMELNQPQHF
TRBJ1-2	NA	NA	TRBV6-1	TGTGCCAGCAGTTCCGCCCTTCCCCCTTATGGCTACACCTTC	CASSSALPPYGYTF
TRBJ1-2	many	NA	TRBV7-2	TGTGCCAGCAACGCGGACAGATTCTATGGCTACACCTTC	CASNADRFYGYTF
TRBJ2-4	NA	TRBD1	TRBV9	TGTGCCAGCAGCGCCGGGACAGGTCCCAACATTCAGTACTTC	CASSAGTGPNIQYF